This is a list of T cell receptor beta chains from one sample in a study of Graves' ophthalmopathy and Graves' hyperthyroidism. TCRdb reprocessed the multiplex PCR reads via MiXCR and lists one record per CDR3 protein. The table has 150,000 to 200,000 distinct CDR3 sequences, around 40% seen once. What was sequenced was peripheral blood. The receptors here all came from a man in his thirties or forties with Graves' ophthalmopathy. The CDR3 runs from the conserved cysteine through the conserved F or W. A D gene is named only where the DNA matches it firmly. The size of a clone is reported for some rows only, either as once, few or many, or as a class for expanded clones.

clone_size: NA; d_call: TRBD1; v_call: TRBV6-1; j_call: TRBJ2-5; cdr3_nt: TGTGCCAGCAGGAGGGACAGGGTATCGGAGACCCAGTACTTC; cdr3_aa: CASRRDRVSETQYF
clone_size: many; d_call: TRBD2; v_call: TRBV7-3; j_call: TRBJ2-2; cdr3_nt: TGTGCCAGCAGCAAAAGCGGGAGTGGCACCGGGGAGCTGTTTTTT; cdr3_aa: CASSKSGSGTGELFF
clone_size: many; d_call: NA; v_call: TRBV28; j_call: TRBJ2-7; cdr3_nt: TGTGCCAGCAGTACCAGGACGGGCTTCTATCCCCATTACGAGCAGTACTTC; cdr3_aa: CASSTRTGFYPHYEQYF
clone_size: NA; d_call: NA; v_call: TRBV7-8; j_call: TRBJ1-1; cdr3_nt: TGTGCCAGCAGCTTAGAACGGGGCCGGCTAACTTACACTGAAGCTTTCTTT; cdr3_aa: CASSLERGRLTYTEAFF
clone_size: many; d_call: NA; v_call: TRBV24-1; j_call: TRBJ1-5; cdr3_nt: TGTGCCACCAGCCCGGCAGATGGGCAGCCCCAGCATTTT; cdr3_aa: CATSPADGQPQHF
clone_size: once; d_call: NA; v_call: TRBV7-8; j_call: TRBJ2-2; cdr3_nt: TGTGCCAGCAGCTACCCCGCCGGGGGGCGCAGAACCGGGGAGCTGTTTTTT; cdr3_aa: CASSYPAGGRRTGELFF
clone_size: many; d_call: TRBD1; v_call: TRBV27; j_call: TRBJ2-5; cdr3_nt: TGTGCCAGCAGTTTGTTCACAGGGGGGCAAGAGACCCAGTACTTC; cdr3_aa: CASSLFTGGQETQYF
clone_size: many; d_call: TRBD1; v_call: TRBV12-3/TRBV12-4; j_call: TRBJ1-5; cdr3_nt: TGTGCCAGCAGCACGGGAGGGGGCCTCAATCAGCCCCAGCATTTT; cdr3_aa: CASSTGGGLNQPQHF
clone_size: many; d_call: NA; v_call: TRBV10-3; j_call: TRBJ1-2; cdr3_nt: TGTGCCATCAGTGACGGGGCAAATAATTATGGCTACACCTTC; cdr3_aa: CAISDGANNYGYTF
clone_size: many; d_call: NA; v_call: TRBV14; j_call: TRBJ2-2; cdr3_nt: TGTGCCAGCAGGAGGTCTAGCGAAAATACCGGGGAGCTGTTTTTT; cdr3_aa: CASRRSSENTGELFF
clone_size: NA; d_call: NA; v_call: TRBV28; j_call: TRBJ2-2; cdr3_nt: TGTGCCAGCAGTCCATCAGGGGCGAACACCGGGGAGCTGTTTTTT; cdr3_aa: CASSPSGANTGELFF
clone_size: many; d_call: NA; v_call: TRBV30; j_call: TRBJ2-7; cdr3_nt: TGTGCCTGGAGTGTAGGAGGGGGCGGCGAGCAGTACTTC; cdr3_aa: CAWSVGGGGEQYF
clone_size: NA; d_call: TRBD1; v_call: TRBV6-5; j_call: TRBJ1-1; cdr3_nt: TGTGCCAGCAGGTACACGACAGGGGCTTTGAACACTGAAGCTTTCTTT; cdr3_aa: CASRYTTGALNTEAFF
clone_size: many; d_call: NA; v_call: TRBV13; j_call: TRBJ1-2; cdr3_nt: TGTGCCAGCAGCTCCGGACACAACGCTAACTATGGCTACACCTTC; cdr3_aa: CASSSGHNANYGYTF
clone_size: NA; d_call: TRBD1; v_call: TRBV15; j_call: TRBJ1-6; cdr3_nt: TGTGCCACCAGCAGCCCAGGGGGTCTCGCTTCACCCCTCCACTTT; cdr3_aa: CATSSPGGLASPLHF
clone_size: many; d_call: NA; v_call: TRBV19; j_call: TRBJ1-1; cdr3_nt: TGTGCCAGTAGTCCGCCGGGGGGGGTTGCTGAAGCTTTCTTT; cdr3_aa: CASSPPGGVAEAFF
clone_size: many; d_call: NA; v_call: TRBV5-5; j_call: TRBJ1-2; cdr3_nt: TGTGCCAGCAGCTTTCTCCAGGTGAACACCTTC; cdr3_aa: CASSFLQVNTF
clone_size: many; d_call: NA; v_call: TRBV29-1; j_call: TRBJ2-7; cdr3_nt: TGCAGCGTTTACCCTGCCGGGGATACCTACAAGCAGTACTTC; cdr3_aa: CSVYPAGDTYKQYF